This TCR beta chain was captured in a study of T-cell reconstitution after alpha-beta-depleted transplantation in children. Study-wide findings and caveats: As was reported, about two months after transplant, alpha-beta T cells came from several hundred expanded graft clones. Among T cells one year after transplant, newly produced cells accounted for most counts and diversity. In some patients, recipient T cells and intrathymic progenitors surviving conditioning explained high day-60 diversity.

Preparing the TCRbeta library involved the use of unique molecular identifiers. A single record per CDR3 protein comes from TCRdb applying MiXCR to the PCR reads. Found here are about 260,000 distinct CDR3 sequences, around 7.8% of them singletons; the top ten hold roughly 6%. This clonotype was seen many times. The antigen is not known. The origin of this receptor is a male patient younger than 18 who had a stem cell transplant for acute lymphoblastic leukemia, so the T cells may come from the graft donor. The sequencing used PBMCs, mostly from graft donor cells, collected 180 days after TCRalphabeta/CD19-depleted stem cell transplant.

DNA for the CDR3: TGTGCTAGTGGTTTGCAATTCCCGGGAGACCCCTACAATGAGCAGTTCTTC. This translates into CASGLQFPGDPYNEQFF. The chain carries TRBV12-5 and TRBJ2-1; D possibly corresponds to TRBD2 (6 bases). Trimming cost V 2 bases and J 2 bases, with 16 bases left between them. This CDR3 has 17 residues. CDR1 is LGHNT and CDR2 is FRNRAP in the germline V gene.